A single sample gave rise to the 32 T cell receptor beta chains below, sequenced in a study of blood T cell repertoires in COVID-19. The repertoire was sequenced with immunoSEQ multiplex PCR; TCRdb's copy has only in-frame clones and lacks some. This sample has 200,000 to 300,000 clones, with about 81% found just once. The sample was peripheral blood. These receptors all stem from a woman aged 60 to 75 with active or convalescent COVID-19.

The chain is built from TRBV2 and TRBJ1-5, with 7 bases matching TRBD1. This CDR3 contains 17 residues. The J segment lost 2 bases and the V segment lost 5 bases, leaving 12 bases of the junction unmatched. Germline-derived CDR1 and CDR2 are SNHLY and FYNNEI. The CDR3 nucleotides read TGTGCCAGCAGTTCGGGAGGGGGCAGAACGGGCAATCAGCCCCAGCATTTT. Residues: CASSSGGGRTGNQPQHF. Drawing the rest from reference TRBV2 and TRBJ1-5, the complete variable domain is EPEVTQTPSHQVTQMGQEVILRCVPISNHLYFYWYRQILGQKVEFLVSFYNNEISEKSEIFDDQFSVERPDGSNFTLKIRSTKLEDSAMYFCASSSGGGRTGNQPQHFGDGTRLSIL.

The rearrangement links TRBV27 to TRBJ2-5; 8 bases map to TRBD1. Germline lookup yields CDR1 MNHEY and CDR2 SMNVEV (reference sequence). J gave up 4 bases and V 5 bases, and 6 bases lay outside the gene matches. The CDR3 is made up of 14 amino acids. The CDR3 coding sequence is TGTGCCAGCAGTCGGACAGGGAGTCGAGAGACCCAGTACTTC. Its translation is CASSRTGSRETQYF.

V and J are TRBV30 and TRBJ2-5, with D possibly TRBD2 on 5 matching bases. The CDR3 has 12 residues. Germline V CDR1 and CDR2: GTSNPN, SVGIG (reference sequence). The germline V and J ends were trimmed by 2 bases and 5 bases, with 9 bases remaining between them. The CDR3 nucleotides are TGTGCCTGGAGTACCCGCGGGGAGACCCAGTACTTC. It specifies CAWSTRGETQYF. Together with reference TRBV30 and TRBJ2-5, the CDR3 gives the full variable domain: SQTIHQWPATLVQPVGSPLSLECTVEGTSNPNLYWYRQAAGRGLQLLFYSVGIGQISSEVPQNLSASRPQDRQFILSSKKLLLSDSGFYLCAWSTRGETQYFGPGTRLLVL.

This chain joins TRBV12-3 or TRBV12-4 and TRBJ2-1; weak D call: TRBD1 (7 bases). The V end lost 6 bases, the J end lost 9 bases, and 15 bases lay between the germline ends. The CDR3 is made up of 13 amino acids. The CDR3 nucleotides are TGTGCCAGCAGCCTGACAGGGAGGAGTGAGCAGTTCTTC. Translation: CASSLTGRSEQFF.

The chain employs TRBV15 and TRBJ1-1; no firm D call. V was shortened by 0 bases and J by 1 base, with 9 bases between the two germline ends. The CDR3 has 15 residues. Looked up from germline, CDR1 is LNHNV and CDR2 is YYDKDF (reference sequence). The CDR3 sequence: CATSRDRGRNTEAFF. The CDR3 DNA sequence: TGTGCCACCAGCAGAGATCGGGGTCGGAACACTGAAGCTTTCTTT.

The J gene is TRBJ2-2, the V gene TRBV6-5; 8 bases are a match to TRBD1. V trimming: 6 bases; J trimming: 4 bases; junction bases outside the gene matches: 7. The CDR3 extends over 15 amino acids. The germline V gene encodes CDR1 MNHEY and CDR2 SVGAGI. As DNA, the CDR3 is TGTGCCAGCAGGACAGGGGCCGTAGGCACCGGGGAGCTGTTTTTT. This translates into CASRTGAVGTGELFF.

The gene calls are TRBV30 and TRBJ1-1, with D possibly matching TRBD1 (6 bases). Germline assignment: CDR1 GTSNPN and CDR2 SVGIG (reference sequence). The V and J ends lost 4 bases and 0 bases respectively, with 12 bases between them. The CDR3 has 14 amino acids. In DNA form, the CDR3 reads TGTGCCTGGAAATCCGGACAGTTGAACACTGAAGCTTTCTTT. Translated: CAWKSGQLNTEAFF.

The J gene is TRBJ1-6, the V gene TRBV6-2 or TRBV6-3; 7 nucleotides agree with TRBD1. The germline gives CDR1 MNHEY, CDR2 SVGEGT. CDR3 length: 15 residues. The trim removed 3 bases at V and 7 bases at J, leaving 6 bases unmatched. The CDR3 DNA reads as TGTGCCAGCAGTTATCCGGGACAGATCAATTCACCCCTCCACTTT. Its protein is CASSYPGQINSPLHF.

The CDR3 DNA reads as TGTGCCAGTAGTATAGTAGCGGGGGGGCGGTCGTCCGCGCATAAAGAGACCCAGTACTTC. It encodes CASSIVAGGRSSAHKETQYF. This rearrangement joins TRBV19 to TRBJ2-5; 11 bases line up with TRBD2. The V segment lost 1 base and the J segment 3 bases; nucleotides outside the gene matches: 16. CDR1 is LNHDA and CDR2 is SQIVND in the germline V gene (reference sequence). The CDR3 has 20 amino acids.

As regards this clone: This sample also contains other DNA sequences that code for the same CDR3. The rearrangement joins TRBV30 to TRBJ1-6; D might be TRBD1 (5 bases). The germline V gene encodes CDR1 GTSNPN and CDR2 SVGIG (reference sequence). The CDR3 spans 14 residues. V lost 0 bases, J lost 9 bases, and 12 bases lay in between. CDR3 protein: CAWSVGQGGSPLHF. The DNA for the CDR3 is TGTGCCTGGAGTGTAGGGCAGGGAGGTTCACCCCTCCACTTT.

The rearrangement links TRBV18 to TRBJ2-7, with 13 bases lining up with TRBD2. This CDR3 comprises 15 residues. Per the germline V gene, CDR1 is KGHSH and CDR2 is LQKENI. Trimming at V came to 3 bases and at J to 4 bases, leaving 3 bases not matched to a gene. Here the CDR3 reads CASSPGTSGVYEQYF. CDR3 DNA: TGTGCCAGCTCACCCGGGACTAGCGGGGTTTACGAGCAGTACTTC. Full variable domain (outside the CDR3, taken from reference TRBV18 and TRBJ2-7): NAGVMQNPRHLVRRRGQEARLRCSPMKGHSHVYWYRQLPEEGLKFMVYLQKENIIDESGMPKERFSAEFPKEGPSILRIQQVVRGDSAAYFCASSPGTSGVYEQYFGPGTRLTVT.

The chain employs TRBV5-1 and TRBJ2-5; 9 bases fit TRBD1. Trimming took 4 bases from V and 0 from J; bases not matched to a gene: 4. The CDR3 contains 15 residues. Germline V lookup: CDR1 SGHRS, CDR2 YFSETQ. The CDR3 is CASSMTGGYQETQYF. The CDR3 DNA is TGCGCCAGCAGCATGACAGGGGGGTACCAAGAGACCCAGTACTTC. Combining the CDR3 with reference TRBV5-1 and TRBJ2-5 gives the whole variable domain KAGVTQTPRYLIKTRGQQVTLSCSPISGHRSVSWYQQTPGQGLQFLFEYFSETQRNKGNFPGRFSGRQFSNSRSEMNVSTLELGDSALYLCASSMTGGYQETQYFGPGTRLLVL.

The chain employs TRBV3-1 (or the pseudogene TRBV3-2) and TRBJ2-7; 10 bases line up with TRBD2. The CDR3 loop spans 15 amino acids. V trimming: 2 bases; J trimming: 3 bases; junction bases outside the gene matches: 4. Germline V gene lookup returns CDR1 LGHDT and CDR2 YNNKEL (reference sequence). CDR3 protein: CASSQSLAGFYEQYF. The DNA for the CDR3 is TGTGCCAGCAGCCAATCACTAGCGGGATTCTACGAGCAGTACTTC.

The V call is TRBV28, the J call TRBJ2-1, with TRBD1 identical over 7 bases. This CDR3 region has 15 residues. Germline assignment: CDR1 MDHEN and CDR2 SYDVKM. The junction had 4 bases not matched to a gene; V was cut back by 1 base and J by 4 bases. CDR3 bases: TGTGCCAGCAGTTTATTCGGGACAGAGTACAATGAGCAGTTCTTC. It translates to CASSLFGTEYNEQFF. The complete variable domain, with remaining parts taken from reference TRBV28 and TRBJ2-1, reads DVKVTQSSRYLVKRTGEKVFLECVQDMDHENMFWYRQDPGLGLRLIYFSYDVKMKEKGDIPEGYSVSREKKERFSLILESASTNQTSMYLCASSLFGTEYNEQFFGPGTRLTVL.

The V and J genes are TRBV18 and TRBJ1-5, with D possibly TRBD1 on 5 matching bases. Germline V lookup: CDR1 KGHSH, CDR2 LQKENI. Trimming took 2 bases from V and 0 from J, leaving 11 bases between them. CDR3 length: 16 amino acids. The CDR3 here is CASSPDQGFSNQPQHF. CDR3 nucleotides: TGTGCCAGCTCACCAGATCAGGGTTTTAGCAATCAGCCCCAGCATTTT. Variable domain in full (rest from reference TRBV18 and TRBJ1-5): NAGVMQNPRHLVRRRGQEARLRCSPMKGHSHVYWYRQLPEEGLKFMVYLQKENIIDESGMPKERFSAEFPKEGPSILRIQQVVRGDSAAYFCASSPDQGFSNQPQHFGDGTRLSIL.

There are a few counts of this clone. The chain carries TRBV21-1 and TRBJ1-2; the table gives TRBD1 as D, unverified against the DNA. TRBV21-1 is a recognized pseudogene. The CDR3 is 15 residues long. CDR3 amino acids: CASSSPGQGRYGYTF. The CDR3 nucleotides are TGTGCCAGCAGCTCACCGGGACAGGGGCGGTATGGCTACACCTTC.

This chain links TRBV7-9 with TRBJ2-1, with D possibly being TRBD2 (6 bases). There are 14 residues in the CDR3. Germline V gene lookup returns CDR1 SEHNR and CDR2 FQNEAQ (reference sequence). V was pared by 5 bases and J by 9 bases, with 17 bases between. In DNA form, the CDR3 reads TGTGCCAGCAGCCTAGGAGGGCGTACGGGTGAGCAGTTCTTC. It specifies CASSLGGRTGEQFF.

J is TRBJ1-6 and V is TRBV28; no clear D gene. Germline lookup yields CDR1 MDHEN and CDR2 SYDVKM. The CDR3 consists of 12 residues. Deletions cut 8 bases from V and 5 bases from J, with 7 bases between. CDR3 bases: TGTGCCAGCGGCACTAATAATTCACCCCTCCACTTT. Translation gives CASGTNNSPLHF.

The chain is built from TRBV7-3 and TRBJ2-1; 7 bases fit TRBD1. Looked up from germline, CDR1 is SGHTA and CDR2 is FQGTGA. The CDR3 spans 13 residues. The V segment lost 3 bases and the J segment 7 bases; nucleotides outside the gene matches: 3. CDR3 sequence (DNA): TGTGCCAGCAGCTTGACGACAGGGAATGAGCAGTTCTTC. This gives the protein CASSLTTGNEQFF. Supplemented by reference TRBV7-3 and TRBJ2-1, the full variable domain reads GAGVSQTPSNKVTEKGKYVELRCDPISGHTALYWYRQSLGQGPEFLIYFQGTGAADDSGLPNDRFFAVRPEGSVSTLKIQRTERGDSAVYLCASSLTTGNEQFFGPGTRLTVL.

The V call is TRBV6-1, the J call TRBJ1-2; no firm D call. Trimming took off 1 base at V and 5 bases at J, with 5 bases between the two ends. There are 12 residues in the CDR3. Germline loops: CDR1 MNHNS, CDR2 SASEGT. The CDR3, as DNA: TGTGCCAGCAGTGAAGGTCGTTATGGCTACACCTTC. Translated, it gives CASSEGRYGYTF.

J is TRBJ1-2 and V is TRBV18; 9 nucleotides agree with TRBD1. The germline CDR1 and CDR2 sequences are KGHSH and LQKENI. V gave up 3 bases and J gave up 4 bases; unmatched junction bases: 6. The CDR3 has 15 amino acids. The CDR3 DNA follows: TGTGCCAGCTCACCGGGGGACAGGGCGGGCTATGGCTACACCTTC. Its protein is CASSPGDRAGYGYTF.

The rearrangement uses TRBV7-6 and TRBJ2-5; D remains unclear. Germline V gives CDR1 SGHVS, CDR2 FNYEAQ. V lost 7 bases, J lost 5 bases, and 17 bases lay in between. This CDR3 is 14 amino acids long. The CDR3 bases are TGTGCCAGCACCTACGCCGCGGTCGCGGAGACCCAGTACTTC. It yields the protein CASTYAAVAETQYF. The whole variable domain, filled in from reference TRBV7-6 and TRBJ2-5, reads GAGVSQSPRYKVTKRGQDVALRCDPISGHVSLYWYRQALGQGPEFLTYFNYEAQQDKSGLPNDRFSAERPEGSISTLTIQRTEQRDSAMYRCASTYAAVAETQYFGPGTRLLVL.

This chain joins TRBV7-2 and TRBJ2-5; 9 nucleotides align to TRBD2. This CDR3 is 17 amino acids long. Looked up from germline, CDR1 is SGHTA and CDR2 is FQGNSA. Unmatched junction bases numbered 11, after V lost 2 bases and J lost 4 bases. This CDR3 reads CASSLNGAGGLLETQYF. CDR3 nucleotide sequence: TGTGCCAGCAGCTTAAATGGGGCGGGGGGGCTTTTAGAGACCCAGTACTTC.

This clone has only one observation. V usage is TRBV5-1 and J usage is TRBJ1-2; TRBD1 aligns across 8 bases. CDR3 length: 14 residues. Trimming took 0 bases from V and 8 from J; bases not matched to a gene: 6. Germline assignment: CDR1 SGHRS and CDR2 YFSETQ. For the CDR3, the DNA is TGCGCCAGCAGCTTGGGCGACAGGGGAAGCGGCTACACCTTC. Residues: CASSLGDRGSGYTF.

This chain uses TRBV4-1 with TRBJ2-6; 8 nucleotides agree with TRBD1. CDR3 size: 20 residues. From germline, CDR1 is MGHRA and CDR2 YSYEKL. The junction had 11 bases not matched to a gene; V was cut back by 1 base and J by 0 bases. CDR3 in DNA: TGCGCCAGCAGCCAAGCACCCGGGACAGGCGTCCCCTCTGGGGCCAACGTCCTGACTTTC. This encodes CASSQAPGTGVPSGANVLTF.

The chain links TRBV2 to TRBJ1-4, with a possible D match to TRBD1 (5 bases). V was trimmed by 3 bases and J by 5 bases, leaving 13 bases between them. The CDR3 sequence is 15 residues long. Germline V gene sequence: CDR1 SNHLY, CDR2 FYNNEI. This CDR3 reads CASSDPTGGNEKLFF. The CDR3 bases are TGTGCCAGCAGTGACCCCACCGGGGGGAATGAAAAACTGTTTTTT.

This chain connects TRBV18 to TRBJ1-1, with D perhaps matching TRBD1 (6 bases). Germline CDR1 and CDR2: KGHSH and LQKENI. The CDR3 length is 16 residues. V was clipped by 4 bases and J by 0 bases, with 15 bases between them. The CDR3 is CASSRDQGQVNTEAFF. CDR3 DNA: TGTGCCAGCTCACGCGACCAGGGACAAGTGAACACTGAAGCTTTCTTT.

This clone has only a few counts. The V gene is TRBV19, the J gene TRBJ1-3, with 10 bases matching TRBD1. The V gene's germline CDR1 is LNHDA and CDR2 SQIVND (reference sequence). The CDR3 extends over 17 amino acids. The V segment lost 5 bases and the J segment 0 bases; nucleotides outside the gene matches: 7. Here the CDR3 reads CASSLGTGVPSGNTIYF. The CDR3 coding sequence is TGTGCCAGTAGTCTCGGGACAGGGGTCCCCTCTGGAAACACCATATATTTT. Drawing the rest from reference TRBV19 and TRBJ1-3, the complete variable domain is DGGITQSPKYLFRKEGQNVTLSCEQNLNHDAMYWYRQDPGQGLRLIYYSQIVNDFQKGDIAEGYSVSREKKESFPLTVTSAQKNPTAFYLCASSLGTGVPSGNTIYFGEGSWLTVV.

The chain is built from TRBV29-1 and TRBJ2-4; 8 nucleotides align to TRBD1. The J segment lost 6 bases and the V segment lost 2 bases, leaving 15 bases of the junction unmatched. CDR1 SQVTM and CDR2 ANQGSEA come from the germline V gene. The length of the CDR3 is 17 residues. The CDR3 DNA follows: TGCAGCGTTGAACCTTTAGGATCAGGGGGCTCTAGAAACATTCAGTACTTC. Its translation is CSVEPLGSGGSRNIQYF.

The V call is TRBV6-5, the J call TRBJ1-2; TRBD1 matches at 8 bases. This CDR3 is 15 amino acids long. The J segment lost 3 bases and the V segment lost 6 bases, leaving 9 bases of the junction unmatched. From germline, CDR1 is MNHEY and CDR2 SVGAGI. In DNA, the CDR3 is TGTGCCAGCAGCGATCCAGGGGGCTCAGACTATGGCTACACCTTC. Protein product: CASSDPGGSDYGYTF.

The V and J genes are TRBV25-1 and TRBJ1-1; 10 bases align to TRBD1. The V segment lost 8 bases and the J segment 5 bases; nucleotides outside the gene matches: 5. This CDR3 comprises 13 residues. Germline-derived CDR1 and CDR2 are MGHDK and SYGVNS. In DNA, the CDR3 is TGTGCCAGCGGGAGGACAGGGGGTACTGAAGCTTTCTTT. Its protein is CASGRTGGTEAFF.

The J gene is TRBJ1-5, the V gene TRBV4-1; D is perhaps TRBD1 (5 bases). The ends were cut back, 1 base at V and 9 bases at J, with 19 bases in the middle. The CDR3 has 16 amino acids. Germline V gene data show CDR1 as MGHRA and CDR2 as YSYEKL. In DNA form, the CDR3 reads TGCGCCAGCAGCCAAGTGTATGGTCAGGGTCTGAGGCCCCAGCATTTT. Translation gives CASSQVYGQGLRPQHF.